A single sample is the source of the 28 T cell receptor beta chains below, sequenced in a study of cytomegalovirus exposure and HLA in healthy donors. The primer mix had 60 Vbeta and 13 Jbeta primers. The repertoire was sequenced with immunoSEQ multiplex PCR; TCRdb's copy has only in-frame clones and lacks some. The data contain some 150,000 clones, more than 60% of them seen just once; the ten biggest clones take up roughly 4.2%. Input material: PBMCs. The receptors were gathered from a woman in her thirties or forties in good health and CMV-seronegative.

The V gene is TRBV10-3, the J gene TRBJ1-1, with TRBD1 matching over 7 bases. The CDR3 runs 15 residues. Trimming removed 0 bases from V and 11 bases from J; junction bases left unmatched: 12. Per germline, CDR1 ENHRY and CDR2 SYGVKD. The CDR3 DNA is TGTGCCATCAGTGAGTCTCTAAGGGGGCCGAATGGGGCTTTCTTT. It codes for CAISESLRGPNGAFF.

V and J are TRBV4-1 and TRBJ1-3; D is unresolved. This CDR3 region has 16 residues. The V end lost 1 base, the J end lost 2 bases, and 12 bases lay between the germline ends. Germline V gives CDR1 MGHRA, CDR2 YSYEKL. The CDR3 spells CASSQAGREAGNTIYF. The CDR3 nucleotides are TGCGCCAGCAGCCAAGCGGGAAGAGAAGCTGGAAACACCATATATTTT.

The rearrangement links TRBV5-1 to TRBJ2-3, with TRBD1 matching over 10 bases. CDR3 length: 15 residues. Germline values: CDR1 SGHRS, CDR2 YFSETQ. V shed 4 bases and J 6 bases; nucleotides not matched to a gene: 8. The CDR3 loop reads CASSDSGTGVDTQYF. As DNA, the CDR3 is TGCGCCAGCAGCGATTCCGGGACAGGGGTGGATACGCAGTATTTT.

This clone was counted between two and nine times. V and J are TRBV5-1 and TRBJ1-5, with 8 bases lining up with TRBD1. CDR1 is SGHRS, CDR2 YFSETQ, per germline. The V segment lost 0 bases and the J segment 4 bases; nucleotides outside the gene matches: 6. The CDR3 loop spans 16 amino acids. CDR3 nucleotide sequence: TGCGCCAGCAGCTTGGATGGACAGGGCGGAAATCAGCCCCAGCATTTT. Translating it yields CASSLDGQGGNQPQHF.

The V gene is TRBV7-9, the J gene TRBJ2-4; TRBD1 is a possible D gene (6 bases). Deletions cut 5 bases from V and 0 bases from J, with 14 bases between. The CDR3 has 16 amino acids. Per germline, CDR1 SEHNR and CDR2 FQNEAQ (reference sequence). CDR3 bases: TGTGCCAGCAGCCCTCGGGACACCATAGCCAAAAACATTCAGTACTTC. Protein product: CASSPRDTIAKNIQYF.

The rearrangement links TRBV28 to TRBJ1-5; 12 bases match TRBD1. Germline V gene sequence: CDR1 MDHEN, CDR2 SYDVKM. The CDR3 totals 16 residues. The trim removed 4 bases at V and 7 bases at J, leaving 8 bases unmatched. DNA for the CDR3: TGTGCCAGCAGTTATCCGGGACAGGGGGCATTACAGCCCCAGCATTTT. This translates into CASSYPGQGALQPQHF.

The CDR3 DNA follows: TGTGCCAGCAGTGGCAGGGGGATTTATGGCTACACCTTC. It translates to CASSGRGIYGYTF. The chain employs TRBV27 and TRBJ1-2; 7 bases map to TRBD1. V was clipped by 5 bases and J by 5 bases; unmatched bases: 5. The germline V gene has CDR1 MNHEY and CDR2 SMNVEV (reference sequence). CDR3 length equals 13 residues.

The CDR3 DNA reads as TGTGCCAGCGTCCGAGGGCCCCCATATAATTCACCCCTCCACTTT. Amino acid sequence: CASVRGPPYNSPLHF. This chain joins TRBV25-1 and TRBJ1-6; no definite D call. V gave up 8 bases and J gave up 4 bases, with 15 bases separating them. Germline V gene sequence: CDR1 MGHDK, CDR2 SYGVNS. The CDR3 has 15 amino acids. Using reference TRBV25-1 and TRBJ1-6 for the parts outside the CDR3, the full variable domain is EADIYQTPRYLVIGTGKKITLECSQTMGHDKMYWYQQDPGMELHLIHYSYGVNSTEKGDLSSESTVSRIRTEHFPLTLESARPSHTSQYLCASVRGPPYNSPLHFGNGTRLTVT.

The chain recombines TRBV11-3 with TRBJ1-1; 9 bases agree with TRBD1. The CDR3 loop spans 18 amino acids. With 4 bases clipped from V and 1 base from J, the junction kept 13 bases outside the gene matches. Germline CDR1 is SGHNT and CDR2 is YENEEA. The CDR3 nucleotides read TGTGCCAGCAGCTACTCCGTGACATGGGGACAGGGGAACACTGAAGCTTTCTTT. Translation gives CASSYSVTWGQGNTEAFF.

CDR3 amino acids: CASSVQGRDNYGYTF. Written as DNA, the CDR3 is TGTGCCAGCAGTGTACAGGGTCGGGATAACTATGGCTACACCTTC. V usage is TRBV28 and J usage is TRBJ1-2, with D perhaps TRBD1 (6 bases). The germline gives CDR1 MDHEN, CDR2 SYDVKM. The CDR3 has 15 residues. Trimming left V 5 bases short and J 1 base short, with 14 bases between.

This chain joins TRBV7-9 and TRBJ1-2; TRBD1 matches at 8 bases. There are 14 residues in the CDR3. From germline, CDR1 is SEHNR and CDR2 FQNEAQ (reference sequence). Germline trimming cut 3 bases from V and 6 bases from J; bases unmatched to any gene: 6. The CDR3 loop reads CASSFSSGGHGYTF. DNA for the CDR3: TGTGCCAGCAGCTTCTCCTCAGGGGGCCATGGCTACACCTTC.

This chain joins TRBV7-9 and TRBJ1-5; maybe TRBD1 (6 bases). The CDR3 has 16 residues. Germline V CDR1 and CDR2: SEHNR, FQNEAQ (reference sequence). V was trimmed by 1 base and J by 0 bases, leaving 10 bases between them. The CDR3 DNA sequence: TGTGCCAGCAGCTTAGGTACAGGGCATAGCAATCAGCCCCAGCATTTT. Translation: CASSLGTGHSNQPQHF.

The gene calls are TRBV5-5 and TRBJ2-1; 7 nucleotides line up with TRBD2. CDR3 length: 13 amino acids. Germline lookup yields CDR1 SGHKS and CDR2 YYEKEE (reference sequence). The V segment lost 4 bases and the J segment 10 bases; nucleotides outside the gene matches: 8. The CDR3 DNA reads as TGTGCCAGCAGCCTATGGGGGGAGGGCGAGCAGTTCTTC. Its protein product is CASSLWGEGEQFF.

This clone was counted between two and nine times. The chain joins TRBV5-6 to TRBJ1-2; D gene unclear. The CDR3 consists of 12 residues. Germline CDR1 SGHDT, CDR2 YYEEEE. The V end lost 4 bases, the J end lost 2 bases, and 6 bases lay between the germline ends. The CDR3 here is CASSVKNYGYTF. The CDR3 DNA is TGTGCCAGCAGCGTTAAAAACTATGGCTACACCTTC.

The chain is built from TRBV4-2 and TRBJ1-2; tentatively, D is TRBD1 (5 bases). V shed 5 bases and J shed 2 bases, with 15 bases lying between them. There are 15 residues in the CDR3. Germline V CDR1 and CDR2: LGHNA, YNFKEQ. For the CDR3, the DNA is TGTGCCAGCAGCGCACGACAGAACTTGAACTATGGCTACACCTTC. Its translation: CASSARQNLNYGYTF.

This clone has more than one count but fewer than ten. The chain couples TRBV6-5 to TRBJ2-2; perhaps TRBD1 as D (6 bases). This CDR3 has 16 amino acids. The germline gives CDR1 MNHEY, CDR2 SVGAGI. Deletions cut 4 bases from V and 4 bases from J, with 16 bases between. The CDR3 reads CASSWPQGAITGELFF. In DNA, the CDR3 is TGTGCCAGCAGTTGGCCACAGGGAGCGATCACCGGGGAGCTGTTTTTT.

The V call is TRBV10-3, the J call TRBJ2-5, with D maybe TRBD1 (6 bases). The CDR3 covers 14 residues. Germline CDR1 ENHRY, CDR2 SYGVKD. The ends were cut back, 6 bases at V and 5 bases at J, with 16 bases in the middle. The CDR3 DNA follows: TGTGCCATCAGACAGGGCGGCGAGTGGGAGACCCAGTACTTC. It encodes CAIRQGGEWETQYF.

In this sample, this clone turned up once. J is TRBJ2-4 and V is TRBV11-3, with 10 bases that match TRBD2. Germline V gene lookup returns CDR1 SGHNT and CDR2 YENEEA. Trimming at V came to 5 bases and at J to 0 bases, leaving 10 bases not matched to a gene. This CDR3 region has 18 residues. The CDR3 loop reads CASSPSRTSGLAKNIQYF. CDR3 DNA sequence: TGTGCCAGCAGCCCATCCAGGACTAGCGGACTAGCCAAAAACATTCAGTACTTC. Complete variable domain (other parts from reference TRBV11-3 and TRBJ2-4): EAGVVQSPRYKIIEKKQPVAFWCNPISGHNTLYWYLQNLGQGPELLIRYENEEAVDDSQLPKDRFSAERLKGVDSTLKIQPAELGDSAVYLCASSPSRTSGLAKNIQYFGAGTRLSVL.

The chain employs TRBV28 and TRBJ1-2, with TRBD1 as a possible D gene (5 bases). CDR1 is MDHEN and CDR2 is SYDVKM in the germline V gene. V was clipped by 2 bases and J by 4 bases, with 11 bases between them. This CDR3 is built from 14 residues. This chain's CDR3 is CASSLGDRIYGYTF. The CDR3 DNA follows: TGTGCCAGCAGTTTAGGCGACAGAATCTATGGCTACACCTTC.

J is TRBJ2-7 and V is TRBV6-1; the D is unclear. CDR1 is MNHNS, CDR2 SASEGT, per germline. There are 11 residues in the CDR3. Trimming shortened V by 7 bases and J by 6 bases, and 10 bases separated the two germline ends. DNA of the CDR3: TGTGCCAGCATTTCGACACTCGAGCAGTACTTC. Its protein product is CASISTLEQYF.

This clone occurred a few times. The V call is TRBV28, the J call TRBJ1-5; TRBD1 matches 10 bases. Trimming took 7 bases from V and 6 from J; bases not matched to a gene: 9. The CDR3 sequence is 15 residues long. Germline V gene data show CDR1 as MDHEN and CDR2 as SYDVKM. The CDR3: CASTTGTGAVQPQHF. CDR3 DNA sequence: TGTGCCAGCACCACTGGGACAGGGGCCGTTCAGCCCCAGCATTTT.

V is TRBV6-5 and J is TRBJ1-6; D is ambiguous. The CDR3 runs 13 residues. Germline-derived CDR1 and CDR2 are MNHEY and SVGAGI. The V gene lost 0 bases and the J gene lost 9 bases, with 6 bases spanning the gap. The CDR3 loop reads CASSYSKSSPLHF. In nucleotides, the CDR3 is TGTGCCAGCAGTTACTCGAAGAGTTCACCCCTCCACTTT.

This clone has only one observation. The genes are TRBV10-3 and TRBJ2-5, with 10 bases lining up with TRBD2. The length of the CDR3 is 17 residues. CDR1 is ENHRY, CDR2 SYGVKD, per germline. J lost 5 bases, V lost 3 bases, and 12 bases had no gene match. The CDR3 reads CAISDRLAGEGLETQYF. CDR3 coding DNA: TGTGCCATCAGTGATCGGCTAGCGGGGGAGGGGTTGGAGACCCAGTACTTC.

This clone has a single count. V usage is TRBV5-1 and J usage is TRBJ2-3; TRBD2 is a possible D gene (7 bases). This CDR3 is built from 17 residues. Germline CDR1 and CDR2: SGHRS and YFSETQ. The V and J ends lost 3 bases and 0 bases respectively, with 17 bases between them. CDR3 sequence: CASSSVRGGGSTDTQYF. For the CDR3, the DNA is TGCGCCAGCAGCTCGGTCCGGGGAGGGGGAAGCACAGATACGCAGTATTTT.

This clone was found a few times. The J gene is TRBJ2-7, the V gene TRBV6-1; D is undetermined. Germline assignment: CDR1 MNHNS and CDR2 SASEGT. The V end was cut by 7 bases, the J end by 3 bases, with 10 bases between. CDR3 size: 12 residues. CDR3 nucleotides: TGTGCCAGCACCGTTCTCGTCTACGAGCAGTACTTC. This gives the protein CASTVLVYEQYF.

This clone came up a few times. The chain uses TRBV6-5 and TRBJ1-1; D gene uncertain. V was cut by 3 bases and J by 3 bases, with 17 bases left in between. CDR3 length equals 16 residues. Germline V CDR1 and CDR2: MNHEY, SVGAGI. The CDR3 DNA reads TGTGCCAGCAGTTATGACCGGTTGGGCCACGACACTGAAGCTTTCTTT. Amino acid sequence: CASSYDRLGHDTEAFF.

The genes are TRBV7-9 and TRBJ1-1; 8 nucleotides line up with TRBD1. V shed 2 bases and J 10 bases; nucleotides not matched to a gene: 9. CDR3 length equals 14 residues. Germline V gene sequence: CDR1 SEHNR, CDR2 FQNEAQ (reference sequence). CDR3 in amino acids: CASSLLGQGAGAFF. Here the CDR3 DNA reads TGTGCCAGCAGCTTACTAGGGCAGGGGGCCGGAGCTTTCTTT.

The DNA of the CDR3 is TGTGCCAGCAGGACAGAGGGGGTGAACAACTATGGCTACACCTTC. As protein: CASRTEGVNNYGYTF. The chain uses TRBV6-1 and TRBJ1-2; D is perhaps TRBD1 (6 bases). Trimming removed 6 bases at V and 2 bases at J, with 16 bases between. The CDR3 runs to 15 residues. Germline CDR1 and CDR2: MNHNS and SASEGT.